One and the same sample provided the 24 T cell receptor beta chains below, sequenced in a study of metastatic and nonmetastatic thyroid tumors. Not a single patient had been given any form of treatment at any point before undergoing thyroid surgery. TCRdb reanalyzed the PCR reads with MiXCR. The sample shows some 15,000 clones, 9.5% to 15% of them seen only once. The sequencing input was blood. These receptors originate from a female donor with papillary thyroid cancer or a benign thyroid nodule (not recorded which). Some clones in this sample may be carry-over from other donors' samples.

This clone showed up many times. The V gene is TRBV5-1, the J gene TRBJ2-4; a weak D match, TRBD1 (6 bases). The germline CDR1 and CDR2 sequences are SGHRS and YFSETQ. Trimming shortened V by 0 bases and J by 8 bases, and 15 bases separated the two germline ends. The CDR3 has 15 amino acids. In nucleotides, the CDR3 is TGCGCCAGCAGCTTGGGGCAGGGGAATGGGGACATTCAGTACTTC. Protein: CASSLGQGNGDIQYF.

This clone was picked up many times. This chain links TRBV6-1 with TRBJ2-2, with 11 bases aligning to TRBD2. CDR1 is MNHNS and CDR2 is SASEGT in the germline V gene. The V and J ends lost 6 bases and 6 bases, in that order; junction bases with no gene match: 9. This CDR3 has 16 residues. In DNA form, the CDR3 reads TGTGCCAGCAGGCATAGCGGGGGGGCCCTTTCCGGGGAGCTGTTTTTT. Translation gives CASRHSGGALSGELFF.

Many counts were recorded for this clone. The chain employs TRBV4-3 and TRBJ1-5, with D unclear. This CDR3 spans 15 amino acids. CDR1 is LGHNA, CDR2 YSLEER, per germline. Trimming shortened V by 0 bases and J by 2 bases, and 8 bases separated the two germline ends. The CDR3 is CASSQESGGNQPQHF. The CDR3, as DNA: TGCGCCAGCAGCCAAGAATCAGGCGGCAATCAGCCCCAGCATTTT.

This clone is labeled as medium-sized. The chain is built from TRBV27 and TRBJ2-7; 9 nucleotides match TRBD2. Germline values: CDR1 MNHEY, CDR2 SMNVEV (reference sequence). J gave up 3 bases and V 6 bases, and 6 bases lay outside the gene matches. The CDR3 length is 14 residues. CDR3 DNA: TGTGCCAGCAGAGAACTAGCGGGTGGCTACGAGCAGTACTTC. Residues: CASRELAGGYEQYF.

This clone rates as medium-sized. The chain is built from TRBV10-3 and TRBJ1-6, with 7 bases that match TRBD1. The CDR3 extends over 14 amino acids. V was pared by 3 bases and J by 9 bases, with 5 bases of the junction left unmatched. CDR1 is ENHRY and CDR2 is SYGVKD in the germline V gene. As DNA, the CDR3 is TGTGCCATCAGTGACAGGGGGACAATTTCACCCCTCCACTTT. It encodes CAISDRGTISPLHF.

This clone counts as medium-sized. J is TRBJ1-1 and V is TRBV10-1, with unresolved D. This CDR3 has 17 amino acids. Germline V gives CDR1 WNHNN, CDR2 SYGVQD (reference sequence). V dropped 5 bases and J dropped 1 base, with 20 bases sitting between them. The CDR3 DNA sequence: TGCGCCAGCAGTTCGACTACTCTTGGGCAGACGAACACTGAAGCTTTCTTT. Its protein product is CASSSTTLGQTNTEAFF.

In this sample, this clone turned up many times. The J gene is TRBJ2-1, the V gene TRBV6-5; tentatively, D is TRBD1 (5 bases). The CDR3 consists of 14 residues. Trimming left V 3 bases short and J 2 bases short, with 8 bases between. Germline V CDR1 and CDR2: MNHEY, SVGAGI. The DNA for the CDR3 is TGTGCCAGCAGTTATCAGGGCCCCTACAATGAGCAGTTCTTC. Translation gives CASSYQGPYNEQFF.

The J gene is TRBJ1-2, the V gene TRBV30; possibly TRBD1 for D (5 bases). CDR1 GTSNPN and CDR2 SVGIG come from the germline V gene (reference sequence). Trimming shortened V by 2 bases and J by 5 bases, and 12 bases separated the two germline ends. There are 13 residues in the CDR3. CDR3 DNA sequence: TGTGCCTGGAGTCCCGACAGACCTTATGGCTACACCTTC. Residues: CAWSPDRPYGYTF. The full variable domain, completed using reference TRBV30 and TRBJ1-2, is SQTIHQWPATLVQPVGSPLSLECTVEGTSNPNLYWYRQAAGRGLQLLFYSVGIGQISSEVPQNLSASRPQDRQFILSSKKLLLSDSGFYLCAWSPDRPYGYTFGSGTRLTVV.

This clone qualifies as medium-sized. The J gene is TRBJ2-7, the V gene TRBV6-1; 11 bases align to TRBD1. Germline V gene sequence: CDR1 MNHNS, CDR2 SASEGT. Germline trimming cut 5 bases from V and 1 base from J; bases unmatched to any gene: 4. This CDR3 has 15 amino acids. The CDR3, as DNA: TGTGCCAGCAGTTTCGGGACAGGGGGTTCCTACGAGCAGTACTTC. The encoded protein is CASSFGTGGSYEQYF.

This clone was detected ten times or more. This sequence joins TRBV30 and TRBJ2-1, with TRBD1 matching over 7 bases. This CDR3 comprises 13 residues. Germline V gives CDR1 GTSNPN, CDR2 SVGIG (reference sequence). The ends lost 2 bases at V and 8 bases at J; junction bases unmatched: 6. The CDR3, as DNA: TGTGCCTGGAGTATGCGACAGGGTGATGAGCAGTTCTTC. Translation gives CAWSMRQGDEQFF.

Details on this clone: This may arise from a read error, as a much more abundant clone is one base away. The V call is TRBV5-1, the J call TRBJ1-4; 8 bases are a match to TRBD1. Germline V gene data show CDR1 as SGHRS and CDR2 as YFSETQ. V lost 5 bases to trimming and J lost 7 bases; unmatched junction nucleotides: 4. The CDR3 runs 13 residues. In DNA, the CDR3 is TGCGCCAGCAGGGGACAGGTCAGTGAAAAACTGTTTTTT. Amino acid sequence: CASRGQVSEKLFF.

Only a few counts were recorded for this clone. Germline is not matched at one junction end, which may reflect a read error. The chain joins TRBV15 to TRBJ2-7, with 7 bases fitting TRBD1. The V gene's germline CDR1 is LNHNV and CDR2 YYDKDF (reference sequence). This CDR3 comprises 15 residues. The chain's CDR3 is CATITRRGSSYDQYF. The CDR3 DNA reads as TGTGCCACCATCACCCGCAGGGGGTCGTCCTACGATCAGTACTTC.

This clone came up many times. This chain joins TRBV20-1 and TRBJ1-5, with D perhaps matching TRBD1 (5 bases). This CDR3 has 13 residues. The germline V gene encodes CDR1 DFQATT and CDR2 SNEGSKA (reference sequence). The germline V and J ends were trimmed by 5 bases and 9 bases, with 17 bases remaining between them. In DNA form, the CDR3 reads TGCAGTGCTCCGCCTAGCCGGGGGGGGCCCCAGCATTTT. Amino acid sequence: CSAPPSRGGPQHF.

This sequence joins TRBV10-2 and TRBJ2-1; D is unresolved. Trimming took 6 bases from V and 0 from J, leaving 12 bases between them. Germline CDR1 WSHSY, CDR2 SAAADI. The CDR3 length is 15 residues. Written as DNA, the CDR3 is TGCGCCAGCAGAGATTGGGAAAGCTCCTACAATGAGCAGTTCTTC. Translating it yields CASRDWESSYNEQFF.

This clone came up many times. This chain uses TRBV5-1 with TRBJ2-5; TRBD2 matches at 12 bases. The junction had 6 bases not matched to a gene; V was cut back by 3 bases and J by 0 bases. Germline values: CDR1 SGHRS, CDR2 YFSETQ. The CDR3 consists of 17 residues. CDR3 sequence reads: CASSSRRTSGDQETQYF. The CDR3 DNA follows: TGCGCCAGCAGCTCCCGCAGGACTAGCGGGGACCAAGAGACCCAGTACTTC.

This chain joins TRBV19 and TRBJ2-2; TRBD2 is a possible D gene (5 bases). The germline gives CDR1 LNHDA, CDR2 SQIVND (reference sequence). This CDR3 comprises 15 residues. The V and J ends lost 3 bases and 8 bases respectively, with 16 bases between them. Written as DNA, the CDR3 is TGTGCCAGTAGTATCAGGCCGGGGTTCGGGGGGGAGCTGTTTTTT. It yields the protein CASSIRPGFGGELFF.

This clone was seen at least ten times. The V and J genes are TRBV20-1 and TRBJ2-5, with 16 bases fitting TRBD2. From germline, CDR1 is DFQATT and CDR2 SNEGSKA (reference sequence). CDR3 size: 18 residues. The junction had 14 bases not matched to a gene; V was cut back by 6 bases and J by 4 bases. CDR3 sequence: CSAYSGTSGRAARETQYF. The CDR3 region has the DNA TGCAGTGCCTACTCCGGGACTAGCGGGAGGGCCGCACGAGAGACCCAGTACTTC.

This clone was found many times. The chain uses TRBV5-1 and TRBJ2-1; 9 bases line up with TRBD2. Germline loops: CDR1 SGHRS, CDR2 YFSETQ. The CDR3 is 13 residues long. V lost 8 bases to trimming and J lost 5 bases; unmatched junction nucleotides: 5. Here the CDR3 DNA reads TGCGCCAGTTACTCTAGCGGGAACAATGAGCAGTTCTTC. Encoded protein: CASYSSGNNEQFF.

This clone has ten or more counts. The rearrangement joins TRBV7-3 to TRBJ2-1; D perhaps matches TRBD1 (5 bases). Per germline, CDR1 SGHTA and CDR2 FQGTGA. V gave up 5 bases and J gave up 10 bases, with 18 bases separating them. The CDR3 extends over 14 amino acids. CDR3 nucleotide sequence: TGTGCCAGCAGCCCCTCGACAACCCCAGGGGAGCAGTTCTTC. Amino acid sequence: CASSPSTTPGEQFF. Full variable domain (missing parts from reference TRBV7-3 and TRBJ2-1): GAGVSQTPSNKVTEKGKYVELRCDPISGHTALYWYRQSLGQGPEFLIYFQGTGAADDSGLPNDRFFAVRPEGSVSTLKIQRTERGDSAVYLCASSPSTTPGEQFFGPGTRLTVL.

This clone was seen a few times. This chain connects TRBV6-2 or TRBV6-3 to TRBJ1-5, with D possibly being TRBD1 (5 bases). This CDR3 spans 12 amino acids. Germline V gene data show CDR1 as MNHEY and CDR2 as SVGEGT. V was pared by 5 bases and J by 10 bases, with 12 bases between. CDR3 region: CASSPRDYPQHF. CDR3 DNA: TGTGCCAGCAGTCCCAGGGATTATCCCCAGCATTTT.

This clone was found many times. This chain uses TRBV29-1 with TRBJ2-6; 10 positions agree with TRBD1. The ends lost 4 bases at V and 0 bases at J; junction bases unmatched: 0. The length of the CDR3 is 15 residues. CDR1 SQVTM and CDR2 ANQGSEA come from the germline V gene. CDR3 region: CSVGDRGSGANVLTF. The CDR3 DNA reads TGCAGCGTTGGGGACAGGGGCTCTGGGGCCAACGTCCTGACTTTC.

This clone was picked up many times. This chain uses TRBV20-1 with TRBJ2-7; D is undetermined. V lost 3 bases and J 3 bases, leaving 9 bases between the germline ends. The CDR3 is 12 residues long. CDR1 is DFQATT, CDR2 SNEGSKA, per germline (reference sequence). The CDR3: CSAREQNYEQYF. CDR3 sequence (DNA): TGCAGTGCTAGGGAGCAAAACTACGAGCAGTACTTC.

In this sample, this clone turned up many times. The J gene is TRBJ1-3, the V gene TRBV7-8, with D tentatively TRBD1 (6 bases). CDR1 SGHVS and CDR2 FQNEAQ come from the germline V gene. With 1 base removed from V and 2 bases from J, the gap between germline ends came to 12 bases. The CDR3 contains 16 residues. CDR3 protein: CASSLVSPGAGNTIYF. In nucleotides, the CDR3 is TGTGCCAGCAGCTTAGTTTCCCCAGGGGCTGGAAACACCATATATTTT.

This clone was detected many times. The V call is TRBV19, the J call TRBJ1-5; D is unresolved. CDR3 length equals 12 residues. Germline assignment: CDR1 LNHDA and CDR2 SQIVND (reference sequence). V lost 5 bases, J lost 4 bases, and 6 bases lay in between. CDR3 amino acids: CASSPLNQPQHF. In nucleotides, the CDR3 is TGTGCCAGTAGTCCCCTTAATCAGCCCCAGCATTTT.